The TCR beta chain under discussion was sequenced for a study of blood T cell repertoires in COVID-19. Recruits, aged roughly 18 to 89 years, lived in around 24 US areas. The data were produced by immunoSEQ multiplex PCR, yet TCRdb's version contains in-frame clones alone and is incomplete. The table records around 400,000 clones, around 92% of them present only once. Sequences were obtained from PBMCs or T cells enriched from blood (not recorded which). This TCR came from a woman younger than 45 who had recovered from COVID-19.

This CDR3 reads CASRPGYGYTF. The CDR3 nucleotides are TGTGCCAGCAGGCCAGGGTATGGCTACACCTTC. This chain connects TRBV2 to TRBJ1-2, with D possibly TRBD1 on 5 matching bases. The V end lost 6 bases, the J end lost 5 bases, and 7 bases lay between the germline ends. This CDR3 is 11 amino acids long. Germline V gene lookup returns CDR1 SNHLY and CDR2 FYNNEI.